Following are 17 T cell receptor beta chains from one sample sequenced in a study of blood T cell repertoires in COVID-19. TCRdb's table, derived via immunoSEQ multiplex PCR, lists solely in-frame clones and lacks some. The sample contains tens of thousands of clones, around 86% of which appear only once. Material: peripheral blood. The source of these receptors is a woman between 65 and 79 years old with active COVID-19.

As regards this clone: Other DNA sequences of this sample code for an identical CDR3. The chain carries TRBV5-1 and TRBJ2-7; 10 bases align to TRBD1. With 4 bases clipped from V and 2 bases from J, the junction kept 3 bases outside the gene matches. Looked up from germline, CDR1 is SGHRS and CDR2 is YFSETQ. The CDR3 is 14 amino acids. The CDR3: CASSPGQGAYEQYF. CDR3 coding DNA: TGCGCCAGCAGCCCCGGACAGGGGGCCTACGAGCAGTACTTC.

This clone was seen a handful of times. V usage is TRBV28 and J usage is TRBJ2-5; 11 bases map to TRBD1. With V trimmed by 4 bases and J by 3 bases, 7 bases remained unmatched. The CDR3 has 16 residues. Per germline, CDR1 MDHEN and CDR2 SYDVKM. The CDR3 DNA reads as TGTGCCAGCAGTTCCGCGGGGACAGGGGGTGAAGAGACCCAGTACTTC. Translation: CASSSAGTGGEETQYF.

The chain has TRBV3-1 (or the pseudogene TRBV3-2) and TRBJ2-3; TRBD1 might be the D (6 bases). CDR1 is LGHDT, CDR2 YNNKEL, per germline (reference sequence). This CDR3 contains 16 residues. V gave up 2 bases and J gave up 2 bases, with 14 bases separating them. The CDR3 DNA is TGTGCCAGCAGCCAAAAGGGGGTTATCTTCACAGATACGCAGTATTTT. The encoded protein is CASSQKGVIFTDTQYF.

This clone occurred once. The rearrangement links TRBV5-1 to TRBJ2-2, with a possible D match to TRBD1 (5 bases). V gave up 10 bases and J gave up 6 bases, with 16 bases separating them. CDR1 and CDR2 from the germline V gene are SGHRS and YFSETQ. CDR3 length: 13 amino acids. The CDR3 nucleotides read TGCGCCCATCGACCTGACAGAGCCGGGGAGCTGTTTTTT. Its translation: CAHRPDRAGELFF.

On this clone: The sample carries other DNA sequences with the same CDR3. The chain joins TRBV11-3 to TRBJ2-1, with 7 nucleotides matching TRBD2. Trimming cost V 3 bases and J 4 bases; bases outside gene matches: 3. The CDR3 runs to 14 residues. Germline V gives CDR1 SGHNT, CDR2 YENEEA. The CDR3 DNA follows: TGTGCCAGCAGCTTGGCTAGCGGATACAATGAGCAGTTCTTC. It is translated as CASSLASGYNEQFF.

The chain combines TRBV19 with TRBJ1-3, with a tentative D call TRBD1 (5 bases). V lost 3 bases, J lost 3 bases, and 12 bases lay in between. In germline, CDR1 is LNHDA, CDR2 SQIVND (reference sequence). The CDR3 has 15 residues. For the CDR3, the DNA is TGTGCCAGTAGTATCCTCGCCAGGGATGGAAACACCATATATTTT. Protein product: CASSILARDGNTIYF.

The CDR3 DNA follows: TGCGCCAGCAGCCACTTCCAGGGGGCTAGAGATGAGCAGTTCTTC. Amino acid sequence: CASSHFQGARDEQFF. The V and J genes are TRBV4-1 and TRBJ2-1; 8 bases fit TRBD1. This CDR3 comprises 15 residues. V lost 3 bases and J lost 8; bases outside the gene matches: 9. CDR1 MGHRA and CDR2 YSYEKL come from the germline V gene.

V and J are TRBV29-1 and TRBJ1-4, with 9 bases that match TRBD1. CDR1 is SQVTM and CDR2 is ANQGSEA in the germline V gene. Trimming cost V 1 base and J 4 bases; bases outside gene matches: 4. The CDR3 runs 15 residues. The CDR3 loop is CSVEGGTGINEKLFF. DNA of the CDR3: TGCAGCGTTGAAGGGGGGACAGGGATTAATGAAAAACTGTTTTTT.

A few counts support this clone. This CDR3 is CASSQRPGWGEQYF. In DNA form, the CDR3 reads TGTGCCAGCAGCCAAAGACCAGGGTGGGGCGAGCAGTACTTC. The chain is built from TRBV4-2 and TRBJ2-7; perhaps TRBD1 as D (5 bases). CDR3 length: 14 residues. V was pared by 2 bases and J by 6 bases, with 14 bases between. Germline values: CDR1 LGHNA, CDR2 YNFKEQ.

The chain joins TRBV6-2 or TRBV6-3 to TRBJ1-1, with TRBD1 matching over 7 bases. CDR1 is MNHEY, CDR2 SVGEGT, per germline. V shed 5 bases, J shed 3 bases, and the junction held 9 bases outside the gene matches. The CDR3 spans 15 residues. CDR3 coding DNA: TGTGCCAGCAGTCGACAGGGTAGTTCCTACACTGAAGCTTTCTTT. Residues: CASSRQGSSYTEAFF.

The gene calls are TRBV7-2 and TRBJ1-1, with 7 bases lining up with TRBD1. The V and J ends lost 3 bases and 13 bases, in that order; junction bases with no gene match: 14. CDR3 length: 14 amino acids. Germline V gene sequence: CDR1 SGHTA, CDR2 FQGNSA. The CDR3: CASSFGGTDTTGFF. CDR3 nucleotides: TGTGCCAGCAGCTTCGGTGGGACAGACACGACCGGTTTCTTT. Supplemented by reference TRBV7-2 and TRBJ1-1, the full variable domain reads GAGVSQSPSNKVTEKGKDVELRCDPISGHTALYWYRQSLGQGLEFLIYFQGNSAPDKSGLPSDRFSAERTGGSVSTLTIQRTQQEDSAVYLCASSFGGTDTTGFFGQGTRLTVV.

The chain carries TRBV7-3 and TRBJ2-1, with TRBD1 matching over 7 bases. Germline loops: CDR1 SGHTA, CDR2 FQGTGA. This CDR3 is 15 amino acids long. V gave up 5 bases and J gave up 5 bases; unmatched junction bases: 9. CDR3 sequence (DNA): TGTGCCAGCAGCCCCGCCGGGACAGATCACAATGAGCAGTTCTTC. It specifies CASSPAGTDHNEQFF. Variable domain in full (rest from reference TRBV7-3 and TRBJ2-1): GAGVSQTPSNKVTEKGKYVELRCDPISGHTALYWYRQSLGQGPEFLIYFQGTGAADDSGLPNDRFFAVRPEGSVSTLKIQRTERGDSAVYLCASSPAGTDHNEQFFGPGTRLTVL.

The chain joins TRBV5-1 to TRBJ2-3; 15 nucleotides agree with TRBD2. Germline CDR1 SGHRS, CDR2 YFSETQ. The CDR3 length is 17 residues. The V gene end was trimmed by 2 bases and the J gene end by 5 bases; junction bases not matched to a gene: 6. The CDR3 spells CASSFLGLAGGLDTQYF. CDR3 nucleotides: TGCGCCAGCAGCTTTCTCGGACTAGCGGGGGGGCTAGATACGCAGTATTTT.

The chain links TRBV19 to TRBJ1-6, with 7 bases that match TRBD1. The length of the CDR3 is 14 residues. Germline CDR1 is LNHDA and CDR2 is SQIVND (reference sequence). With V trimmed by 3 bases and J by 10 bases, 6 bases remained unmatched. The DNA of the CDR3 is TGTGCCAGTAGTATTACAGGGGTTAAATCACCCCTCCACTTT. Translated, it gives CASSITGVKSPLHF.

V usage is TRBV6-2 or TRBV6-3 and J usage is TRBJ2-7, with TRBD1 as a possible D gene (6 bases). The CDR3 is 13 amino acids. CDR1 is MNHEY and CDR2 is SVGEGT in the germline V gene. V was pared by 4 bases and J by 3 bases, with 10 bases between. The CDR3 bases are TGTGCCAGCAGTTGGGGACACCACTACGAGCAGTACTTC. Amino acid sequence: CASSWGHHYEQYF.

The V and J genes are TRBV6-5 and TRBJ1-2; D unresolved. CDR1 and CDR2 from the germline V gene are MNHEY and SVGAGI. Trimming removed 0 bases from V and 6 bases from J, with 8 bases in between. The CDR3 runs 13 residues. CDR3 nucleotides: TGTGCCAGCAGTTACTCGAGAGATCATGGCTACACCTTC. Its translation is CASSYSRDHGYTF.

The chain is built from TRBV11-2 and TRBJ2-3; 11 bases align to TRBD2. The CDR3 has 15 amino acids. The V gene's germline CDR1 is SGHAT and CDR2 FQNNGV. The ends lost 2 bases at V and 8 bases at J; junction bases unmatched: 6. CDR3 coding DNA: TGTGCCAGCAGCTTATCGCTAGCGGGGGGAGGTACGCAGTATTTT. Its protein is CASSLSLAGGGTQYF.